The clone carrying this T cell receptor (beta chain) has ten or more counts. Its antigen is unidentified. The data stem from a study of T cells in Graves' hyperthyroidism and ophthalmopathy. Findings and limits, study-wide: Ophthalmopathy was separated from stable hyperthyroidism by a 13 V-J model.

Authors of the study amplified TCR beta CDR3 regions from RNA transcripts. HTBI primers were used for first-round RT-PCR of the TCR CDR3. TCRdb fed the multiplex PCR reads into MiXCR, producing one record per CDR3 protein. The sample has hundreds of thousands of distinct CDR3 sequences, approximately 15% seen once. In germline, CDR1 is MGHDK, CDR2 SYGVNS. The CDR3 is made up of 14 amino acids. The V end lost 1 base, the J end lost 4 bases, and 10 bases lay between the germline ends. The TCR sequence derives from a woman aged 30 to 39 with Graves' hyperthyroidism that later progressed to Graves' ophthalmopathy. The sequenced sample consisted of blood. The chain carries TRBV25-1 and TRBJ1-1, with D perhaps matching TRBD1 (6 bases). The CDR3 DNA follows: TGTGCCAGCAGTGAATCCAGGGGTGGCACTGAAGCTTTCTTT. It is translated as CASSESRGGTEAFF.